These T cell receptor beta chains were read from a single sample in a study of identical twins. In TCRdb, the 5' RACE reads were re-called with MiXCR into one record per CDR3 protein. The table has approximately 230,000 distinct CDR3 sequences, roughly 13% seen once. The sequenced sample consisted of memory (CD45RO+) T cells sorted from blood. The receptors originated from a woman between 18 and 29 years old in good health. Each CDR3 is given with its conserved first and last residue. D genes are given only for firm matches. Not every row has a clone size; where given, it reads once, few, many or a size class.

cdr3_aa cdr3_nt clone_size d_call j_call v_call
CASSQGTVNYGYTF TGTGCCAGCAGCCAAGGGACGGTTAACTATGGCTACACCTTC many NA TRBJ1-2 TRBV3-1
CASSPRTRGYTF TGTGCCAGCAGTCCCAGGACCAGGGGCTACACCTTC NA NA TRBJ1-2 TRBV6-2/TRBV6-3
CASRLAGGNNEQFF TGTGCCAGCAGGTTAGCGGGGGGGAACAATGAGCAGTTCTTC NA TRBD2 TRBJ2-1 TRBV3-1
CASSENPGTGFGSTDTQYF TGTGCCAGCAGTGAGAATCCCGGGACAGGGTTTGGATCGACAGATACGCAGTATTTT few TRBD1 TRBJ2-3 TRBV25-1
CASKAPGQGFSGELFF TGTGCCAGTAAAGCCCCCGGACAGGGGTTTTCCGGGGAGCTGTTTTTT NA TRBD1 TRBJ2-2 TRBV19
CAISLSGEGEKLFF TGTGCCATTTCCCTTTCGGGGGAGGGTGAAAAACTGTTTTTT NA NA TRBJ1-4 TRBV12-3/TRBV12-4
CASSLATGISYEQYF TGCGCCAGCAGCTTGGCGACAGGGATCTCCTACGAGCAGTACTTC few TRBD1 TRBJ2-7 TRBV5-1
CASSPLGGVDNEQFF TGTGCCAGCAGCCCCCTGGGGGGGGTGGACAATGAGCAGTTCTTC NA TRBD2 TRBJ2-1 TRBV25-1
CASSHKTTGNSNQPQHF TGTGCCAGCAGCCATAAGACTACAGGGAATAGCAATCAGCCCCAGCATTTT NA NA TRBJ1-5 TRBV7-8
CASSQTGRNQPQHF TGTGCCAGCAGTCAGACAGGACGGAATCAGCCCCAGCATTTT NA NA TRBJ1-5 TRBV6-1
CASSPGPGLPQDTQYF TGTGCCAGCAGCCCCGGACCGGGACTCCCGCAAGATACGCAGTATTTT few NA TRBJ2-3 TRBV6-2/TRBV6-3
CASSGDTSYEQYF TGTGCCAGCAGTGGAGACACCTCCTACGAGCAGTACTTC many NA TRBJ2-7 TRBV2
CASSLRHSNTEAFF TGTGCCAGCAGTTTACGCCACAGTAACACTGAAGCTTTCTTT NA NA TRBJ1-1 TRBV12-3/TRBV12-4
CASSRSTEETQYF TGTGCCAGCAGCCGGTCGACAGAAGAGACCCAGTACTTC few NA TRBJ2-5 TRBV7-2
CASSHRQVSGYTF TGTGCCAGCAGCCATCGACAGGTCTCGGGCTACACCTTC few NA TRBJ1-2 TRBV3-1
CASSLAVMRDEQFF TGTGCCAGCAGCTTAGCGGTTATGAGGGATGAGCAGTTCTTC NA NA TRBJ2-1 TRBV7-2
CSARVRVNEQFF TGCAGTGCTAGAGTCCGAGTCAATGAGCAGTTCTTC NA NA TRBJ2-1 TRBV20-1
CASSAGTSLLRETQYF TGCGCCAGCAGCGCAGGGACCTCCCTTTTAAGGGAGACCCAGTACTTC few NA TRBJ2-5 TRBV5-1
CASSLREANQPQHF TGTGCCAGCAGCTTGCGCGAAGCTAATCAGCCCCAGCATTTT NA NA TRBJ1-5 TRBV5-6
CSARTSPAEGAQYF TGCAGTGCTAGGACTAGCCCCGCCGAGGGTGCGCAGTATTTT few TRBD2 TRBJ2-3 TRBV20-1
CSARDHLTGELFF TGCAGTGCTAGAGATCACTTGACCGGGGAGCTGTTTTTT few NA TRBJ2-2 TRBV20-1
CSVSGGGGYEQYF TGCAGTGTCAGTGGGGGGGGCGGATACGAGCAGTACTTC NA NA TRBJ2-7 TRBV20-1
CASSRGGDRGNTIYF TGTGCCAGCAGCAGGGGGGGGGACCGAGGAAACACCATATATTTT few NA TRBJ1-3 TRBV5-6
CASSGGDQPQHF TGTGCCAGCAGTGGAGGGGATCAGCCCCAGCATTTT NA NA TRBJ1-5 TRBV27
CASSLATPFSAKNIQYF TGTGCCAGCAGTTTAGCGACCCCTTTTTCAGCCAAAAACATTCAGTACTTC NA NA TRBJ2-4 TRBV12-3/TRBV12-4
CSVLTSGLLEQFF TGCAGCGTCCTTACTTCGGGTTTATTGGAGCAGTTCTTC many NA TRBJ2-1 TRBV29-1
CASSRGSAGSGDTDTQYF TGCGCCAGCAGCCGGGGGTCGGCAGGGTCGGGGGACACAGATACGCAGTATTTT many NA TRBJ2-3 TRBV5-1
CSVRTGVPDTQYF TGCAGCGTCCGGACAGGGGTCCCAGATACGCAGTATTTT few TRBD1 TRBJ2-3 TRBV29-1
CSVDWKNTEAFF TGCAGCGTTGATTGGAAGAACACTGAAGCTTTCTTT few NA TRBJ1-1 TRBV29-1
CASSPTSGFYNEQFF TGTGCCAGCAGTCCGACTAGCGGATTCTACAATGAGCAGTTCTTC few TRBD2 TRBJ2-1 TRBV12-3/TRBV12-4
CSAYRPGNTGELFF TGCAGTGCATACAGGCCGGGGAACACCGGGGAGCTGTTTTTT many NA TRBJ2-2 TRBV20-1
CASSLEFLRSYGYTF TGTGCCAGTAGTTTGGAGTTTCTCCGATCCTATGGCTACACCTTC NA NA TRBJ1-2 TRBV19
CSARDWAGVRLEQFF TGCAGTGCTAGAGATTGGGCGGGAGTTCGTCTTGAGCAGTTCTTC many TRBD2 TRBJ2-1 TRBV20-1
CATSDSPRPSTF TGTGCCACCAGTGATTCGCCTCGGCCCTCCACCTTC NA NA TRBJ1-2 TRBV24-1
CSATRGGGNTEAFF TGCAGTGCTACCCGAGGAGGGGGTAACACTGAAGCTTTCTTT NA NA TRBJ1-1 TRBV20-1
CASSRISTDTQYF TGTGCCAGCAGTAGAATCAGCACAGATACGCAGTATTTT few NA TRBJ2-3 TRBV6-2/TRBV6-3
CASLSGGSYTF TGTGCCAGCCTTTCGGGGGGGAGCTACACCTTC NA NA TRBJ1-2 TRBV6-5
CASSFWADAGANVLTF TGTGCCAGCAGTTTTTGGGCCGACGCTGGGGCCAACGTCCTGACTTTC NA NA TRBJ2-6 TRBV28
CSAFRTENYGYTF TGCAGTGCTTTCAGGACGGAGAACTATGGCTACACCTTC few NA TRBJ1-2 TRBV20-1
CASSSSGNYEQYF TGTGCCAGCAGCTCTAGCGGGAACTACGAGCAGTACTTC many TRBD2 TRBJ2-7 TRBV7-9
CASSYSNTEETQYF TGTGCCAGCAGTTATTCCAATACAGAAGAGACCCAGTACTTC many NA TRBJ2-5 TRBV6-5
CASSLRLFGETQYF TGTGCCAGCAGCTTAAGGCTTTTCGGGGAGACCCAGTACTTC few NA TRBJ2-5 TRBV7-2
CSVEGGASGSDTQYF TGCAGCGTGGAAGGAGGGGCCTCAGGTTCAGATACGCAGTATTTT many NA TRBJ2-3 TRBV29-1
CASSLYRQGAKETQYF TGTGCCAGCAGCTTATACCGACAGGGGGCTAAGGAGACCCAGTACTTC NA TRBD1 TRBJ2-5 TRBV5-5
CASSKWWNQETQYF TGTGCCAGCAGCAAGTGGTGGAACCAAGAGACCCAGTACTTC few NA TRBJ2-5 TRBV9
CASSFGLNTDTQYF TGCGCCAGCAGCTTCGGGTTGAACACAGATACGCAGTATTTT NA NA TRBJ2-3 TRBV5-1
CASSLSGTIGELFF TGTGCCAGCAGTTTATCTGGGACCATCGGGGAGCTGTTTTTT few NA TRBJ2-2 TRBV12-3/TRBV12-4
CASSDWSTTDTQYF TGTGCCAGCAGTGACTGGAGCACCACAGATACGCAGTATTTT NA NA TRBJ2-3 TRBV6-4
CASAYSTGTETQYF TGCGCCAGCGCCTATTCAACAGGGACAGAGACCCAGTACTTC few NA TRBJ2-5 TRBV5-1
CASSYSMRPEAFF TGTGCCAGCAGTTACTCGATGCGCCCGGAAGCTTTCTTT NA NA TRBJ1-1 TRBV6-6
CSVEDLRASGNTIYF TGCAGCGTTGAAGATCTCAGGGCCAGTGGAAACACCATATATTTT few NA TRBJ1-3 TRBV29-1
CASGFGTSLYEQYF TGTGCCAGCGGCTTCGGGACTAGCCTCTACGAGCAGTACTTC few TRBD2 TRBJ2-7 TRBV27
CASSLASSRWTTPFNEQFF TGTGCCAGCAGTTTGGCCTCCTCCCGGTGGACTACCCCCTTCAATGAGCAGTTCTTC NA NA TRBJ2-1 TRBV12-3/TRBV12-4
CSASRGTSGNTIYF TGCAGTGCTAGCCGTGGGACCTCTGGAAACACCATATATTTT few NA TRBJ1-3 TRBV20-1
CASSQPFTGLNYEQYF TGTGCCAGCAGTCAACCCTTCACAGGGTTGAACTACGAGCAGTACTTC few NA TRBJ2-7 TRBV11-2